Below, 9 T cell receptor beta chains from the same sample are listed, as sequenced in a study of T cell changes during pregnancy in multiple sclerosis. Repertoires were generated with immunoSEQ multiplex PCR, while TCRdb's copy carries only in-frame clones and drops some. The data show around 35,000 clones, with almost 95% seen just once and less than 0.45% held by the top ten. The sequencing used CD4+ T cells from peripheral blood mononuclear cells, collected in the third trimester of pregnancy. The receptors stem from a female donor in good health, enrolled as a control in a pregnancy study.

V usage is TRBV4-2 and J usage is TRBJ1-2; TRBD1 might be the D (6 bases). The V gene's germline CDR1 is LGHNA and CDR2 YNFKEQ. This CDR3 contains 16 residues. V lost 4 bases, J lost 4 bases, and 19 bases lay in between. The CDR3 sequence is CASSPNRAPSLYGYTF. CDR3 sequence (DNA): TGTGCCAGCAGCCCCAACAGGGCCCCCAGCCTCTATGGCTACACCTTC.

The rearrangement uses TRBV15 and TRBJ1-2, with unresolved D. Germline V gene data show CDR1 as LNHNV and CDR2 as YYDKDF (reference sequence). The CDR3 loop spans 15 amino acids. The ends were cut back, 5 bases at V and 2 bases at J, with 15 bases in the middle. CDR3 protein: CATSLSGAFNYGYTF. The CDR3 DNA reads TGTGCCACCAGCCTCTCAGGTGCTTTCAACTATGGCTACACCTTC.

The chain is built from TRBV30 and TRBJ1-1; D unresolved. CDR1 is GTSNPN, CDR2 SVGIG, per germline (reference sequence). There are 11 residues in the CDR3. Trimming stripped 8 bases from V and 3 bases from J, with 10 bases between. The DNA of the CDR3 is TGTGCCGGACGCGGGGACACTGAAGCTTTCTTT. This sequence encodes CAGRGDTEAFF.

This chain uses TRBV6-4 with TRBJ1-2; the match to TRBD1 covers 9 bases. The V gene's germline CDR1 is MRHNA and CDR2 SNTAGT. V gave up 4 bases and J gave up 6 bases; unmatched junction bases: 9. This CDR3 spans 15 amino acids. The CDR3 DNA follows: TGTGCCAGCAGTGCTAATTACAGGGGGCGAGATGGCTACACCTTC. Translated: CASSANYRGRDGYTF.

The CDR3 DNA reads as TGTGCCAGCAGCTTAGGAGTTACCGGGACAGGGATGCATTTT. Its translation is CASSLGVTGTGMHF. The chain links TRBV7-6 to TRBJ1-5; 9 positions match TRBD1. The J segment lost 15 bases and the V segment lost 1 base, leaving 10 bases of the junction unmatched. The CDR3 runs 14 residues. CDR1 is SGHVS and CDR2 is FNYEAQ in the germline V gene.

The chain employs TRBV14 and TRBJ2-1; 8 bases fit TRBD2. Germline CDR1 and CDR2: SGHDN and FVKESK. V lost 0 bases to trimming and J lost 4 bases; unmatched junction nucleotides: 8. CDR3 length: 17 amino acids. CDR3 protein: CASSQDQSGGAYNEQFF. CDR3 sequence (DNA): TGTGCCAGCAGCCAAGATCAAAGCGGGGGAGCTTACAATGAGCAGTTCTTC.

The chain is built from TRBV25-1 and TRBJ2-2; D might be TRBD1 (6 bases). Germline V gene lookup returns CDR1 MGHDK and CDR2 SYGVNS. The CDR3 is 15 amino acids. V dropped 3 bases and J dropped 4 bases, with 12 bases sitting between them. Here the CDR3 DNA reads TGTGCCAGCAGTGAGGAAGGGACAATCACCGGGGAGCTGTTTTTT. It translates to CASSEEGTITGELFF.

This clone was picked up a small number of times. The rearrangement links TRBV4-3 to TRBJ1-1, with 8 bases aligning to TRBD1. This CDR3 is built from 15 residues. CDR1 is LGHNA and CDR2 is YSLEER in the germline V gene. V trimming: 3 bases; J trimming: 8 bases; junction bases outside the gene matches: 11. The CDR3 here is CASSQLDRVSSEAFF. The CDR3 DNA follows: TGCGCCAGCAGCCAGTTGGACAGGGTTTCTTCCGAAGCTTTCTTT.

The chain joins TRBV6-5 to TRBJ1-2, with a possible D match to TRBD1 (6 bases). Trimming pared 8 bases from V and 2 bases from J, leaving 12 bases between. This CDR3 is built from 13 residues. From germline, CDR1 is MNHEY and CDR2 SVGAGI. The CDR3 sequence: CASGGGLNYGYTF. CDR3 coding DNA: TGTGCCAGCGGCGGGGGCCTAAACTATGGCTACACCTTC.